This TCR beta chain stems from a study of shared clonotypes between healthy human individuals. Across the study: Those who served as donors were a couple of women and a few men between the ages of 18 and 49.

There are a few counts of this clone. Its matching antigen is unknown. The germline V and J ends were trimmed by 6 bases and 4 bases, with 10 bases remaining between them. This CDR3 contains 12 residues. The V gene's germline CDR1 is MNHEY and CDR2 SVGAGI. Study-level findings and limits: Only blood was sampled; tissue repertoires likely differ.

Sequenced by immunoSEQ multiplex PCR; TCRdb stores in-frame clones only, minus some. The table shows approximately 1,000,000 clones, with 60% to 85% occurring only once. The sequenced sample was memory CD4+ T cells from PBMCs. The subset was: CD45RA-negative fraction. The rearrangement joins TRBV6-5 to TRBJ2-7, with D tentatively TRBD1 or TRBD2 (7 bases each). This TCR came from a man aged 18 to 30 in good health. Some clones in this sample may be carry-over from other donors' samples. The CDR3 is CASSQGGYEQYF. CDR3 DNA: TGTGCCAGCAGCCAGGGGGGGTACGAGCAGTACTTC.